A selection of T cell receptor beta chains follows, all from one sample in a study of blood T cell repertoires in COVID-19. Using immunoSEQ multiplex PCR, the repertoire was profiled, and TCRdb retains in-frame clones only, with some absent. The sample has more than 400,000 clones; around 90% are singletons. Specimen: PBMCs or T cells enriched from blood (not recorded which). The receptor set was obtained from a woman in her late teens or twenties who had recovered from COVID-19. Both conserved end residues are part of each CDR3. Each record gives: V gene, clone size, D gene, J gene, CDR3 protein, CDR3 DNA. A D gene is named only where the DNA matches it firmly. Expanded clones are given a class, and other clones once, few, many or no size at all.

TRBV29-1	NA	NA	TRBJ1-1	CSVVVTEAFF	TGCAGCGTGGTAGTCACTGAAGCTTTCTTT
TRBV28	NA	TRBD1	TRBJ2-1	CASSPAGDRGYNEQFF	TGTGCCAGCAGCCCCGCGGGGGACAGGGGATACAATGAGCAGTTCTTC
TRBV24-1	NA	TRBD1	TRBJ1-4	CATSDGGTGEKLFF	TGTGCCACCAGTGATGGAGGGACAGGTGAAAAACTGTTTTTT
TRBV3-1/TRBV3-2	NA	NA	TRBJ2-5	CASSQDRGGETQYF	TGTGCCAGCAGCCAAGATAGGGGGGGGGAGACCCAGTACTTC
TRBV5-7	NA	NA	TRBJ1-2	CASSCHSGGYTF	TGTGCCAGCAGCTGTCACTCGGGAGGCTACACCTTC
TRBV7-2	NA	NA	TRBJ2-7	CASSSSGGGLEQYF	TGTGCCAGCAGCTCGTCCGGAGGAGGGCTAGAGCAGTACTTC
TRBV2	NA	NA	TRBJ1-2	CASSNQGGNGYTF	TGTGCCAGCAGTAACCAGGGAGGGAATGGCTACACCTTC
TRBV27	NA	NA	TRBJ1-6	CASRGAGADNSPLHF	TGTGCCAGCAGAGGTGCAGGGGCCGATAATTCACCCCTCCACTTT
TRBV2	NA	NA	TRBJ1-2	CASGGSSRGTF	TGTGCCAGCGGAGGGTCCTCCCGTGGCACCTTC
TRBV5-1	NA	TRBD1	TRBJ1-1	CASSFTGGGGTEAFF	TGCGCCAGCAGTTTCACAGGGGGCGGCGGCACTGAAGCTTTCTTT
TRBV5-6	few	NA	TRBJ1-1	CASSPGGEGTEAFF	TGTGCCAGCAGCCCGGGGGGGGAGGGCACTGAAGCTTTCTTT
TRBV7-2	NA	NA	TRBJ2-2	CASSLSLATNGELFF	TGTGCCAGCAGCTTAAGCCTAGCAACTAACGGGGAGCTGTTTTTT
TRBV9	NA	TRBD2	TRBJ2-4	CASSVGGENIQYF	TGTGCCAGCAGCGTCGGGGGGGAAAACATTCAGTACTTC
TRBV7-8	NA	TRBD1	TRBJ1-6	CASSYRTGGNSPLHF	TGTGCCAGCAGCTACAGGACAGGGGGCAATTCACCCCTCCACTTT
TRBV28	NA	TRBD1	TRBJ1-2	CASSGGGAFNYGYTF	TGTGCCAGCAGTGGAGGGGGCGCTTTTAACTATGGCTACACCTTC
TRBV6-6	NA	TRBD1	TRBJ1-2	CASSRTGSKYGYTF	TGTGCCAGCAGCAGGACAGGGTCCAAGTATGGCTACACCTTC
TRBV6-2/TRBV6-3	NA	NA	TRBJ2-3	CASSSLDAGTDTQYF	TGTGCCAGCAGTTCCCTAGATGCGGGCACAGATACGCAGTATTTT
TRBV29-1	NA	NA	TRBJ1-4	CSVALGRVTNEKLFF	TGCAGCGTAGCCTTGGGGAGGGTTACTAATGAAAAACTGTTTTTT
TRBV29-1	NA	NA	TRBJ1-2	CSAAKGEQSYGYTF	TGCAGCGCAGCGAAAGGGGAACAAAGCTATGGCTACACCTTC
TRBV5-1	NA	NA	TRBJ2-7	CASSLGSSYEQYF	TGCGCCAGCAGCTTGGGGAGTTCCTACGAGCAGTACTTC
TRBV9	NA	NA	TRBJ1-6	CASSARDNNSPLHF	TGTGCCAGCAGCGCTCGGGACAACAATTCACCCCTCCACTTT
TRBV6-2/TRBV6-3	NA	NA	TRBJ2-3	CASSPSLATSTDTQYF	TGTGCCAGCAGCCCCTCACTAGCAACTAGCACAGATACGCAGTATTTT
TRBV12-5	once	NA	TRBJ2-3	CASGLVLRPLGTDTQYF	TGTGCTAGTGGTTTGGTACTACGGCCGCTCGGCACAGATACGCAGTATTTT
TRBV5-1	NA	NA	TRBJ1-6	CASSLVEIYNSPLHF	TGCGCCAGCAGCTTGGTAGAGATCTATAATTCACCCCTCCACTTT
TRBV10-1	once	NA	TRBJ2-7	CASSEGGSLYEQYF	TGCGCCAGCAGTGAGGGCGGGTCTCTCTACGAGCAGTACTTC
TRBV2	NA	NA	TRBJ1-1	CASSEFPRDGEAFF	TGTGCCAGCAGTGAATTTCCCCGGGATGGTGAAGCTTTCTTT
TRBV12-3/TRBV12-4	once	NA	TRBJ1-2	CASRLSWDGYTF	TGTGCCAGCAGACTATCCTGGGATGGCTACACCTTC
TRBV5-1	NA	TRBD1	TRBJ2-7	CASSFPGTGSYEQYF	TGCGCCAGCAGCTTTCCCGGGACAGGGTCCTACGAGCAGTACTTC
TRBV3-1/TRBV3-2	NA	TRBD2	TRBJ2-1	CASSLGKTSGGADEQFF	TGTGCCAGCAGCCTAGGAAAGACTAGCGGGGGGGCCGATGAGCAGTTCTTC
TRBV3-1/TRBV3-2	NA	TRBD1	TRBJ1-2	CASRGDRGLLNYGYTF	TGTGCCAGCAGAGGGGACAGGGGACTCCTTAACTATGGCTACACCTTC
TRBV7-7	NA	TRBD2	TRBJ2-1	CASSVLPPGLGGNEQFF	TGTGCTAGCAGCGTCCTCCCCCCGGGACTAGGGGGCAATGAGCAGTTCTTC
TRBV15	few	NA	TRBJ1-6	CATSREEARQNPPEYSPLHF	TGTGCCACCAGCAGAGAAGAGGCGCGGCAGAACCCCCCAGAATACTCACCCCTCCACTTT
TRBV2	NA	TRBD1	TRBJ1-5	CASRGAGGGGNQPQHF	TGTGCCAGCAGAGGGGCAGGGGGCGGCGGTAATCAGCCCCAGCATTTT
TRBV27	NA	NA	TRBJ1-1	CASSLVPKRDTEAFF	TGTGCCAGCAGCCTTGTCCCGAAGAGGGACACTGAAGCTTTCTTT
TRBV2	NA	TRBD2	TRBJ2-1	CASSGLAEANEQFF	TGTGCCAGCAGTGGACTAGCGGAGGCCAATGAGCAGTTCTTC
TRBV10-3	NA	TRBD1	TRBJ1-4	CAISGGQPNEKLFF	TGTGCCATCAGTGGGGGACAGCCTAATGAAAAACTGTTTTTT
TRBV4-2	NA	NA	TRBJ1-2	CASSQDSNYGYTF	TGTGCCAGCAGCCAAGACAGTAACTATGGCTACACCTTC
TRBV28	once	NA	TRBJ1-2	CASSPRRAFYGYTF	TGTGCCAGCAGTCCGCGGAGAGCTTTCTATGGCTACACCTTC
TRBV19	NA	NA	TRBJ2-3	CASTEASFTTSGSTDTQYF	TGTGCCAGTACGGAGGCGAGCTTTACTACATCGGGGAGCACAGATACGCAGTATTTT
TRBV5-1	NA	NA	TRBJ1-1	CASSFSSGGGKAFF	TGCGCCAGCAGCTTCTCCAGTGGAGGCGGGAAAGCTTTCTTT
TRBV5-1	NA	NA	TRBJ2-4	CASSLQGEDGIQYF	TGCGCCAGCAGCTTGCAAGGGGAGGATGGCATTCAGTACTTC
TRBV19	NA	NA	TRBJ1-2	CASSWSAGGGGGYTF	TGTGCCAGTAGTTGGTCGGCGGGGGGCGGAGGTGGCTACACCTTC
TRBV5-1	NA	TRBD1	TRBJ1-1	CASSLAGTGGISDTEAFF	TGCGCCAGCAGCTTGGCCGGGACAGGGGGGATTTCGGACACTGAAGCTTTCTTT
TRBV7-2	NA	TRBD1	TRBJ1-2	CASSPDGQGRTNYGYTF	TGTGCCAGCAGCCCCGACGGACAGGGGCGGACCAACTATGGCTACACCTTC
TRBV7-2	NA	NA	TRBJ2-7	CASSLVFYEQYF	TGTGCCAGCAGCTTAGTATTCTACGAGCAGTACTTC
TRBV10-2	NA	TRBD1	TRBJ1-2	CASSEPQQGAMNNGYTF	TGCGCCAGCAGTGAACCGCAACAGGGGGCGATGAATAATGGCTACACCTTC
TRBV5-4	once	TRBD1	TRBJ2-2	CASSLGTGRAGELFF	TGTGCCAGCAGCTTGGGGACAGGGCGGGCCGGGGAGCTGTTTTTT
TRBV5-1	NA	TRBD2	TRBJ2-3	CASSPSGDYTDTQYF	TGCGCCAGCAGTCCTAGCGGGGACTACACAGATACGCAGTATTTT
TRBV28	NA	NA	TRBJ1-1	CASSPPRVNTEAFF	TGTGCCAGCAGTCCGCCTCGGGTGAACACTGAAGCTTTCTTT
TRBV2	NA	NA	TRBJ1-2	CASSEGQGYTF	TGTGCCAGCAGTGAAGGTCAAGGCTACACCTTC
TRBV10-3	NA	TRBD1	TRBJ1-2	CAISSRETGASGAFIGYTF	TGTGCCATCAGCTCGAGGGAGACAGGGGCCTCCGGGGCCTTTATTGGCTACACCTTC
TRBV6-1	few	NA	TRBJ1-2	CASSEKGLLNYGYTF	TGTGCCAGCAGTGAAAAAGGATTACTAAACTATGGCTACACCTTC
TRBV5-6	few	NA	TRBJ2-7	CASSPSFGTPNNSYEQYF	TGTGCCAGCAGCCCATCCTTCGGGACTCCAAACAATTCCTACGAGCAGTACTTC
TRBV2	NA	TRBD1	TRBJ2-5	CASSGGDREVAQYF	TGTGCCAGCAGTGGGGGGGACAGGGAGGTGGCCCAGTACTTC
TRBV6-5	NA	TRBD2	TRBJ2-7	CASSRPGLSTYEQYF	TGTGCCAGCAGCAGACCGGGACTATCAACCTACGAGCAGTACTTC
TRBV19	NA	TRBD1	TRBJ2-4	CASSTGLDRGNIQYF	TGTGCCAGTAGCACAGGACTGGACAGGGGAAACATTCAGTACTTC
TRBV2	NA	NA	TRBJ2-5	CASSPPRVGGETQYF	TGTGCCAGCAGTCCCCCCCGGGTCGGTGGAGAGACCCAGTACTTC
TRBV18	NA	NA	TRBJ1-2	CASSAGTSYGYTF	TGTGCCAGCTCAGCCGGGACATCCTATGGCTACACCTTC
TRBV21-1	NA	NA	TRBJ2-7	CASSATSGPYEQYF	TGTGCCAGCAGCGCGACTAGCGGGCCCTACGAGCAGTACTTC
TRBV28	NA	NA	TRBJ1-5	CASSPPGAVVEMSNQPQHF	TGTGCCAGCAGTCCTCCAGGGGCAGTCGTGGAGATGAGCAATCAGCCCCAGCATTTT